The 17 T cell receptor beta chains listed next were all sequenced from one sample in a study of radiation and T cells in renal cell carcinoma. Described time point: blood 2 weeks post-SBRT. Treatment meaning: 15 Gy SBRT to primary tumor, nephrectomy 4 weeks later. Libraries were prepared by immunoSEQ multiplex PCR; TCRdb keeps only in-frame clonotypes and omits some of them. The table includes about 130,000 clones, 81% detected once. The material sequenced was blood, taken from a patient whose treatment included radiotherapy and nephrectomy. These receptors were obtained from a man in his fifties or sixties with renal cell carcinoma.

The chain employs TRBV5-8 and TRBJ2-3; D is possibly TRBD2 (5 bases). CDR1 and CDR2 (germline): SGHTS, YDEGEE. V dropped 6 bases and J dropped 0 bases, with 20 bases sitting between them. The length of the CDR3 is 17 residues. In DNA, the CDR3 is TGTGCCAGCACCCTTGCGGGCTCCACTGATAGCACAGATACGCAGTATTTT. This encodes CASTLAGSTDSTDTQYF.

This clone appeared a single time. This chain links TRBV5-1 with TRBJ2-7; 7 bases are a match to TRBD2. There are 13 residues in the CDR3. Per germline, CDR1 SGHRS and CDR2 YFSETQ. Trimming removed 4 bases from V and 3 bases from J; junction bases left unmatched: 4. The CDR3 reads CASSNGGSYEQYF. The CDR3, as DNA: TGCGCCAGCAGCAACGGGGGGAGCTACGAGCAGTACTTC.

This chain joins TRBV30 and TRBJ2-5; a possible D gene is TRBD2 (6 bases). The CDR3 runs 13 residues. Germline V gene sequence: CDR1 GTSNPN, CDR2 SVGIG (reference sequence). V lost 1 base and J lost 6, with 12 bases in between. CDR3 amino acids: CAWSDGGRKTQYF. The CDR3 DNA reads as TGTGCCTGGAGTGATGGGGGGAGGAAGACCCAGTACTTC. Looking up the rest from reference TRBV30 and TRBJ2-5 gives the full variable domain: SQTIHQWPATLVQPVGSPLSLECTVEGTSNPNLYWYRQAAGRGLQLLFYSVGIGQISSEVPQNLSASRPQDRQFILSSKKLLLSDSGFYLCAWSDGGRKTQYFGPGTRLLVL.

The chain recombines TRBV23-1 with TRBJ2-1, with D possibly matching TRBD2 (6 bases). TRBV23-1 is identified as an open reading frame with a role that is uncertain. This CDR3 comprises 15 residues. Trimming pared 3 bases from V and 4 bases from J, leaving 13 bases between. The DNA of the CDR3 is TGCGCCAGCAGTCACGGGGGTGTGGTATACAATGAGCAGTTCTTC. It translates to CASSHGGVVYNEQFF.

The CDR3 sequence: CASGFRSPLHF. Written as DNA, the CDR3 is TGTGCTAGTGGTTTTAGGTCACCCCTCCACTTT. The chain recombines TRBV12-5 with TRBJ1-6; D is ambiguous. Looked up from germline, CDR1 is LGHNT and CDR2 is FRNRAP. The CDR3 length is 11 residues. Trimming pared 3 bases from V and 10 bases from J, leaving 4 bases between.

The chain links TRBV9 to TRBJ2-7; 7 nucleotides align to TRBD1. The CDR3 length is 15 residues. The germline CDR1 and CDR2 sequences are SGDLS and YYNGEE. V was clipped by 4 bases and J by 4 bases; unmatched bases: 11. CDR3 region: CASSPRVGGVYEQYF. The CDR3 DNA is TGTGCCAGCAGCCCCCGTGTAGGGGGCGTATACGAGCAGTACTTC.

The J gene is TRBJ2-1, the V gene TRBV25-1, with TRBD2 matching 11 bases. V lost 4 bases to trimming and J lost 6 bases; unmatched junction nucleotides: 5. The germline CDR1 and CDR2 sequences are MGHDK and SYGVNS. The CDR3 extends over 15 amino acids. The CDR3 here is CASSGGLAGVNEQFF. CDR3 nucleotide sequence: TGTGCCAGCAGTGGAGGACTAGCGGGTGTCAATGAGCAGTTCTTC. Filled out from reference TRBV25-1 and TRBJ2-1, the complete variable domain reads EADIYQTPRYLVIGTGKKITLECSQTMGHDKMYWYQQDPGMELHLIHYSYGVNSTEKGDLSSESTVSRIRTEHFPLTLESARPSHTSQYLCASSGGLAGVNEQFFGPGTRLTVL.

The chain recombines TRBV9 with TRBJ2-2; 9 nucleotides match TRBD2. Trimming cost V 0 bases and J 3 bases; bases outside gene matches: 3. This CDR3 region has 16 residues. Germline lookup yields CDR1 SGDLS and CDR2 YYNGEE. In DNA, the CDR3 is TGTGCCAGCAGCGTAGGTACTAGCGGGTACACCGGGGAGCTGTTTTTT. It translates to CASSVGTSGYTGELFF.

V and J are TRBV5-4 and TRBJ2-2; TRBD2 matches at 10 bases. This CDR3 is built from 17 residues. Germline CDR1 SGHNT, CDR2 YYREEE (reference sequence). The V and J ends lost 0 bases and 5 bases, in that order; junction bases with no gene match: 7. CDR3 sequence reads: CASSLASGGTQTGELFF. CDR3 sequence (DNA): TGTGCCAGCAGCTTGGCTAGCGGGGGTACCCAGACCGGGGAGCTGTTTTTT.

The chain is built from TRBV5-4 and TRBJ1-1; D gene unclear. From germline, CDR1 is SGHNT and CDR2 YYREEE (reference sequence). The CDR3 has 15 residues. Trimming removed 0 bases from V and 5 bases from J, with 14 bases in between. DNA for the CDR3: TGTGCCAGCAGCTTGGCCTCGGACTTTGGGACTGAAGCTTTCTTT. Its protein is CASSLASDFGTEAFF.

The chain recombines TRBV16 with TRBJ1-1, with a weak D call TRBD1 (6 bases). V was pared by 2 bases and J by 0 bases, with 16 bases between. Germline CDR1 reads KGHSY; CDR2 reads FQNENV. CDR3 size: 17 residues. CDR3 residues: CASSQTSTGPLNTEAFF. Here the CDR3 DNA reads TGTGCCAGCAGCCAAACTTCAACAGGGCCTTTGAACACTGAAGCTTTCTTT.

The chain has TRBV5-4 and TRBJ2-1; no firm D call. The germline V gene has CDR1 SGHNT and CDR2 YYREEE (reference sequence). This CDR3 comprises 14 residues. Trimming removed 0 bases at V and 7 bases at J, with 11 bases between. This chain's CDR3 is CASSLDREFNEQFF. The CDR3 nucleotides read TGTGCCAGCAGCTTGGACAGAGAGTTTAATGAGCAGTTCTTC. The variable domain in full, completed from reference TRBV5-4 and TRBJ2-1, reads ETGVTQSPTHLIKTRGQQVTLRCSSQSGHNTVSWYQQALGQGPQFIFQYYREEENGRGNFPPRFSGLQFPNYSSELNVNALELDDSALYLCASSLDREFNEQFFGPGTRLTVL.

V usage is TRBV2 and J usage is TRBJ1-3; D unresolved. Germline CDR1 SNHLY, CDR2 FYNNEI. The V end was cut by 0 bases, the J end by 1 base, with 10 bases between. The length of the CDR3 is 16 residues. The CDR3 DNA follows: TGTGCCAGCAGTGAAGCCCTGGGCAGATCTGGAAACACCATATATTTT. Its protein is CASSEALGRSGNTIYF.

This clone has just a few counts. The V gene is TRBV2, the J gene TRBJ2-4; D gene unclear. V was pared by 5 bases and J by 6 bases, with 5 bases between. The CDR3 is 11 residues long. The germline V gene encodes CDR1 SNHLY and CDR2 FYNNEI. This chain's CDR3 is CASSTRNIQYF. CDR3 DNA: TGTGCCAGCAGTACAAGAAACATTCAGTACTTC.

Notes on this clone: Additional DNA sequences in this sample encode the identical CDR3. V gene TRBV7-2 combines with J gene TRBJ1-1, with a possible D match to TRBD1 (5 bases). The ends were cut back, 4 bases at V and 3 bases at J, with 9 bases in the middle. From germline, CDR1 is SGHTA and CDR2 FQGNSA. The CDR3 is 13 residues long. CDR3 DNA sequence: TGTGCCAGCAGCTCGCAGGGTGACACTGAAGCTTTCTTT. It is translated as CASSSQGDTEAFF.

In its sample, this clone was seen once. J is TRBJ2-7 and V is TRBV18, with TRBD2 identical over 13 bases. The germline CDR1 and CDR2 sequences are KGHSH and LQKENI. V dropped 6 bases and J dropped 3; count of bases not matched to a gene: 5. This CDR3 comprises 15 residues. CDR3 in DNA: TGTGCCAGCTCTCACGGGACTAGCGGGAACTACGAGCAGTACTTC. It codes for CASSHGTSGNYEQYF.

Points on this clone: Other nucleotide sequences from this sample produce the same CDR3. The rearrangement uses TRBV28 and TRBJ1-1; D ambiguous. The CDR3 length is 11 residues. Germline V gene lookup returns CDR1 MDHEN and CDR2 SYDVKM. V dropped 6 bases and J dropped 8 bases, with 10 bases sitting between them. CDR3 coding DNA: TGTGCCAGCAGCCGGACGGTAGAAGCTTTCTTT. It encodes CASSRTVEAFF.